A selection of T cell receptor beta chains follows, all from one sample in a study of vaccination and CD4 T cells after COVID-19. The antigens for these receptors are not known. In TCRdb, the PCR reads were re-called with MiXCR into one record per CDR3 protein. The table lists roughly 15,000 distinct CDR3 sequences, 27% of them singletons, with approximately 8.3% in the top ten. Sequenced: CD4+ T cells from blood, cultured in vitro. The source of these receptors is a human donor who had recovered from COVID-19. The CDR3 runs from the conserved cysteine through the conserved F or W. D genes are given only for firm matches. Clone size is given for some rows only: seen once, a few or many times, or a class if the clone is expanded.

V	D	size	J	DNA	CDR3
TRBV27	NA	few	TRBJ2-3	TGTGCCAGCCTAGCGCTGTCCTCCTGGGTGGGGACAGATACGCAGTATTTT	CASLALSSWVGTDTQYF
TRBV12-3/TRBV12-4	NA	few	TRBJ1-6	TGTGCCAGCAGTTTAGGAGGACTGGGATCACCCCTCCACTTT	CASSLGGLGSPLHF
TRBV15	NA	few	TRBJ2-7	TGTGCCACCCAACTAGGGGACAAGGGTGCCTACGAGCAGTACTTC	CATQLGDKGAYEQYF
TRBV11-3	NA	few	TRBJ2-2	TGTGCCAGCAGCTTAGATCAAGCGGGCGACCCCACCGGGGAGCTGTTTTTT	CASSLDQAGDPTGELFF
TRBV6-1	NA	few	TRBJ1-5	TGTGCCAGCAGTGAAGGGGGGAGCAATCAGCCCCAGCATTTT	CASSEGGSNQPQHF
TRBV6-2/TRBV6-3	TRBD2	few	TRBJ2-2	TGTGCCAGCAGTCCACGGACTAGCGGGGTTGCCGGGGAGCTGTTTTTT	CASSPRTSGVAGELFF
TRBV6-1	NA	NA	TRBJ2-5	TGTGCCAGCAGTCCCCCAGAGGGACTCCTTGAGACCCAGTACTTC	CASSPPEGLLETQYF
TRBV15	NA	NA	TRBJ2-1	TGTGCCACCAGCAGAGCAGACAGTGGGGTGTACAATGAGCAGTTCTTC	CATSRADSGVYNEQFF
TRBV6-1	NA	NA	TRBJ2-1	TGTGCCAGCAGTGAAGCGCTTGGGGGGTACAGCTCCTACAATGAGCAGTTCTTC	CASSEALGGYSSYNEQFF
TRBV10-3	NA	few	TRBJ1-2	TGTGCCATCAGTGTACAGGCTTCAAACTATGGCTACACCTTC	CAISVQASNYGYTF
TRBV6-1	NA	few	TRBJ2-7	TGTGCCAGCAGTGGGCCCATCCTGGGCGAGCAGTACTTC	CASSGPILGEQYF
TRBV5-1	TRBD1	NA	TRBJ2-1	TGCGCCAGCAGCTTGGCCGGGACAGATACGTACAATGAGCAGTTCTTC	CASSLAGTDTYNEQFF
TRBV7-7	NA	few	TRBJ2-5	TGTGCCAGCAGCCGGGGGAGGCTAGTGAAGGGGGAGACCCAGTACTTC	CASSRGRLVKGETQYF
TRBV4-1	NA	medium-sized	TRBJ1-6	TGCGCCAGCAGCCCAGGCAACAGGGTCAGCTCACCCCTCCACTTT	CASSPGNRVSSPLHF
TRBV12-3/TRBV12-4	TRBD2	NA	TRBJ2-5	TGTGCCAGCAGTCCCGGACTAGCGGGGGCGCTAGGTGAGACCCAGTACTTC	CASSPGLAGALGETQYF
TRBV7-9	TRBD1	few	TRBJ2-3	TGTGCCAGTAGTCCGACAGGGCTAACAGATACGCAGTATTTT	CASSPTGLTDTQYF
TRBV6-5	TRBD2	NA	TRBJ2-1	TGTGCCAGCAGTTACGGGGCGGGGGCCTACAATGAGCAGTTCTTC	CASSYGAGAYNEQFF
TRBV11-2	TRBD1	NA	TRBJ1-2	TGTGCCAGCAGGGCAGGGACAGGCACTAACTATGGCTACACCTTC	CASRAGTGTNYGYTF
TRBV5-4	NA	NA	TRBJ1-2	TGTGCCAGCAGCATGGACATAACTAACTATGGCTACACCTTC	CASSMDITNYGYTF
TRBV15	NA	NA	TRBJ1-4	TGTGCCACCAGCAGAGCTTCAACTAATGAAAAACTGTTTTTT	CATSRASTNEKLFF
TRBV5-4	NA	NA	TRBJ2-2	TGTGCCAGCAGCTTGGCGGCCTTGGGGGGTGGCACCGGGGAGCTGTTTTTT	CASSLAALGGGTGELFF
TRBV27	TRBD1	NA	TRBJ2-3	TGTGCCAGCAGTTTAAAGGGACAGGCGCCCACAGATACGCAGTATTTT	CASSLKGQAPTDTQYF
TRBV20-1	NA	NA	TRBJ2-5	TGCAGTGCTAGAGATCTCAGGGGAAGGTCAGAGACCCAGTACTTC	CSARDLRGRSETQYF
TRBV5-1	NA	NA	TRBJ1-1	TGCGCCAGCAGATCCCAGCAGAACACTGAAGCTTTCTTT	CASRSQQNTEAFF
TRBV2	NA	medium-sized	TRBJ2-2	TGTGCCAGCACAAGCGGTCGAACGAACACCGGGGAGCTGTTTTTT	CASTSGRTNTGELFF
TRBV12-3/TRBV12-4	NA	NA	TRBJ2-1	TGTGCCAGCAGCACCTACAATGAGCAGTTCTTC	CASSTYNEQFF
TRBV12-3/TRBV12-4	NA	few	TRBJ1-1	TGTGCCAGCACCGTAACCTGGGGTGCTGAAGCTTTCTTT	CASTVTWGAEAFF
TRBV2	NA	NA	TRBJ2-7	TGTGCCAGCCTTTATCAAATCGTGCAGGCCGAGCAGTACTTC	CASLYQIVQAEQYF
TRBV5-1	NA	NA	TRBJ1-5	TGCGCCAGCAGCTTATCGGGACAAAGCAATCAGCCCCAGCATTTT	CASSLSGQSNQPQHF
TRBV5-1	TRBD2	NA	TRBJ2-7	TGCGCCAGTAGTAGCGGGGGGGCCTACGAGCAGTACTTC	CASSSGGAYEQYF
TRBV7-2	NA	few	TRBJ2-7	TGTGCCAGCAGCTTAGGCGGCGCGGGGGCGGGGCAGTACTTC	CASSLGGAGAGQYF